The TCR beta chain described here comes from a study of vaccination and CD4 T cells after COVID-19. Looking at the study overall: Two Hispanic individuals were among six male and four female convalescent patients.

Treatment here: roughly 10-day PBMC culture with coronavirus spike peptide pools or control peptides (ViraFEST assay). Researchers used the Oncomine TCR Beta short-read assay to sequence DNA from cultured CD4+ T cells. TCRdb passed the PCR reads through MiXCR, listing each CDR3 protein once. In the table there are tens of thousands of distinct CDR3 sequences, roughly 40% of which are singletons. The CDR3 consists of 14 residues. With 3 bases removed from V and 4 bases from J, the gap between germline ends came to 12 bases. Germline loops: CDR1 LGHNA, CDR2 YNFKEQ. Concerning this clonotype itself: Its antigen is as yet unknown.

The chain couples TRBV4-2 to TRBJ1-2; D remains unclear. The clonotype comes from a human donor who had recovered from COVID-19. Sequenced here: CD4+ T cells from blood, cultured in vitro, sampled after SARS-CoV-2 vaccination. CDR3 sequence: CASSQGGGTYGYTF. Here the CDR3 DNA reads TGTGCCAGCAGCCAGGGCGGCGGAACCTATGGCTACACCTTC.